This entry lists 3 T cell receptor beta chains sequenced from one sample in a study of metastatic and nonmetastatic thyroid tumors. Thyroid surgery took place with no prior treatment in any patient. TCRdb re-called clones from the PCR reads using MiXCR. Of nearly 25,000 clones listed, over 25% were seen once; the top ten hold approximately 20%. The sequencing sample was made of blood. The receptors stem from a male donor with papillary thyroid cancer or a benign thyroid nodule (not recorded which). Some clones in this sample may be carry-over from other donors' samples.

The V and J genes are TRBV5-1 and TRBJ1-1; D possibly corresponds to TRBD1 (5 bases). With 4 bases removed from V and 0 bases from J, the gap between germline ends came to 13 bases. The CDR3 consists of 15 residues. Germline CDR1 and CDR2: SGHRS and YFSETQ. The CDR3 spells CASSAQLQVNTEAFF. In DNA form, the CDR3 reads TGCGCCAGCAGCGCCCAATTACAGGTGAACACTGAAGCTTTCTTT.

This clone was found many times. The CDR3 DNA reads TGTGCCATCAGTGAGTCGGGCAGGGGCGGTCATACGCAGTATTTT. This sequence encodes CAISESGRGGHTQYF. J is TRBJ2-3 and V is TRBV10-3; D might be TRBD1 (6 bases). Germline CDR1 ENHRY, CDR2 SYGVKD. V lost 0 bases and J 7 bases, leaving 14 bases between the germline ends. This CDR3 has 15 residues.

The CDR3 here is CASSLYDIGNNYGYTF. CDR3 sequence (DNA): TGCGCCAGCAGCTTGTATGATATAGGAAATAACTATGGCTACACCTTC. The chain is built from TRBV5-1 and TRBJ1-2; no firm D call. V lost 1 base, J lost 1 base, and 14 bases lay in between. Germline CDR1 SGHRS, CDR2 YFSETQ. This CDR3 contains 16 residues. Drawing the rest from reference TRBV5-1 and TRBJ1-2, the complete variable domain is KAGVTQTPRYLIKTRGQQVTLSCSPISGHRSVSWYQQTPGQGLQFLFEYFSETQRNKGNFPGRFSGRQFSNSRSEMNVSTLELGDSALYLCASSLYDIGNNYGYTFGSGTRLTVV.